Listed here are 21 T cell receptor beta chains from one sample, sequenced in a study of vaccination effects on CD4 cells after COVID-19. Pools of viral peptides were used by the ViraFEST assay to expand antigen-specific CD4+ T cells ahead of sequencing. Culture lasted about ten days before CD4+ T cell isolation. Participants were given two doses of BNT162b2 or mRNA-1273 vaccine. Which antigens these TCRs recognize remains unknown. TCRdb keeps only in-frame clones here, not all; method: immunoSEQ multiplex PCR. The sample shows more than 12,000 clones, around 70% of them seen only once. The sequences come from CD4+ T cells from PBMCs cultured with SARS-CoV-2 spike peptides, collected after COVID-19 vaccination. The receptor set was obtained from a human donor who received a COVID-19 vaccine.

The chain uses TRBV12-5 and TRBJ2-5, with 10 bases lining up with TRBD2. With V trimmed by 6 bases and J by 5 bases, 6 bases remained unmatched. The length of the CDR3 is 14 residues. The V gene's germline CDR1 is LGHNT and CDR2 FRNRAP. CDR3 in DNA: TGTGCTAGTGGCCCTAGCGGGAGTGGGGAGACCCAGTACTTC. It yields the protein CASGPSGSGETQYF.

This rearrangement joins TRBV25-1 to TRBJ1-6, with 8 nucleotides matching TRBD1. The CDR3 extends over 15 amino acids. Unmatched junction bases numbered 6, after V lost 3 bases and J lost 8 bases. Per the germline V gene, CDR1 is MGHDK and CDR2 is SYGVNS. The CDR3 nucleotides are TGTGCCAGCAGTGAGTCAGGGGGCGCATATTCACCCCTCCACTTT. This codes for CASSESGGAYSPLHF.

V gene TRBV19 combines with J gene TRBJ1-2; no definite D call. CDR3 length equals 15 residues. Deletions cut 4 bases from V and 8 bases from J, with 20 bases between. The V gene's germline CDR1 is LNHDA and CDR2 SQIVND (reference sequence). The CDR3 loop is CASSKSWVSQEGYTF. The CDR3 region has the DNA TGTGCCAGTAGTAAGAGCTGGGTTTCGCAGGAGGGCTACACCTTC.

The V call is TRBV7-9, the J call TRBJ1-3; no firm D call. V was trimmed by 2 bases and J by 1 base, leaving 12 bases between them. CDR1 and CDR2 from the germline V gene are SEHNR and FQNEAQ (reference sequence). The CDR3 covers 16 residues. The CDR3 DNA reads as TGTGCCAGCAGCTTATACGGGCGTCGGTCTGGAAACACCATATATTTT. The encoded protein is CASSLYGRRSGNTIYF.

A single count supports this clone. The J gene is TRBJ1-1, the V gene TRBV6-6; D is undetermined. Germline-derived CDR1 and CDR2 are MNHNY and SVGAGI (reference sequence). Trimming removed 5 bases at V and 1 base at J, with 11 bases between. The CDR3 is made up of 14 amino acids. The CDR3 coding sequence is TGTGCCAGCAGTCATGGGTCCCAGAACACTGAAGCTTTCTTT. This translates into CASSHGSQNTEAFF.

The J gene is TRBJ2-1, the V gene TRBV4-2; 7 nucleotides line up with TRBD2. The CDR3 covers 16 residues. J lost 4 bases, V lost 0 bases, and 6 bases had no gene match. CDR1 is LGHNA and CDR2 is YNFKEQ in the germline V gene. The CDR3 region has the DNA TGTGCCAGCAGCCAAGAACCCGGGACTATTTACAATGAGCAGTTCTTC. Protein product: CASSQEPGTIYNEQFF.

The chain recombines TRBV6-5 with TRBJ1-1; tentative D call: TRBD1 (5 bases). Trimming removed 6 bases from V and 10 bases from J, with 15 bases in between. CDR1 is MNHEY and CDR2 is SVGAGI in the germline V gene. The CDR3 is made up of 12 amino acids. CDR3 protein: CASRGGVGGAFF. DNA of the CDR3: TGTGCCAGCAGGGGGGGAGTTGGAGGAGCTTTCTTT.

The chain combines TRBV7-9 with TRBJ2-1; D possibly corresponds to TRBD2 (6 bases). CDR3 size: 16 residues. The ends were cut back, 4 bases at V and 6 bases at J, with 19 bases in the middle. Germline-derived CDR1 and CDR2 are SEHNR and FQNEAQ (reference sequence). The CDR3: CASSSRTREPLNEQFF. The CDR3 DNA sequence: TGTGCCAGCAGCTCAAGAACCCGGGAGCCCCTCAATGAGCAGTTCTTC.

V and J are TRBV6-5 and TRBJ2-5; perhaps TRBD1 as D (6 bases). Germline CDR1 is MNHEY and CDR2 is SVGAGI. V lost 7 bases and J lost 7, with 22 bases in between. CDR3 length: 15 amino acids. The CDR3 here is CASIPSRQVRGTQYF. The CDR3, as DNA: TGTGCCAGCATCCCCTCCAGACAGGTTCGGGGGACCCAGTACTTC.

The rearrangement joins TRBV5-3 to TRBJ2-1; no clear D gene. TRBV5-3 is marked as an open reading frame, function uncertain. The V gene lost 2 bases and the J gene lost 5 bases, with 14 bases spanning the gap. The CDR3 extends over 15 amino acids. CDR3 loop: CARSFGSAIDNEQFF. DNA of the CDR3: TGTGCCAGAAGCTTCGGAAGCGCAATCGACAATGAGCAGTTCTTC.

V usage is TRBV30 and J usage is TRBJ1-4, with D uncertain. The germline V gene has CDR1 GTSNPN and CDR2 SVGIG (reference sequence). V was trimmed by 5 bases and J by 0 bases, leaving 13 bases between them. The length of the CDR3 is 15 residues. The CDR3 sequence is CAWGSDTSTNEKLFF. As DNA, the CDR3 is TGTGCCTGGGGCAGTGACACGTCAACTAATGAAAAACTGTTTTTT.

This clone was counted only a few times. Other DNA variants within this sample encode the same CDR3. The V and J genes are TRBV5-1 and TRBJ2-7, with D possibly being TRBD2 (6 bases). V lost 0 bases and J 2 bases, leaving 9 bases between the germline ends. Germline-derived CDR1 and CDR2 are SGHRS and YFSETQ. This CDR3 spans 14 amino acids. DNA for the CDR3: TGCGCCAGCAGCTTGGCGGGACTGACCTACGAGCAGTACTTC. Translating it yields CASSLAGLTYEQYF.

The chain employs TRBV10-3 and TRBJ1-1, with no clear D. V was pared by 7 bases and J by 5 bases, with 17 bases between. Per the germline V gene, CDR1 is ENHRY and CDR2 is SYGVKD. The CDR3 is made up of 14 amino acids. The CDR3 region is CAITPGRADTEAFF. Written as DNA, the CDR3 is TGTGCCATCACCCCGGGGAGGGCTGATACTGAAGCTTTCTTT.

The chain recombines TRBV5-1 with TRBJ1-1; the D is unclear. The CDR3 runs to 13 residues. Trimming removed 2 bases from V and 1 base from J, with 6 bases in between. Germline V gene data show CDR1 as SGHRS and CDR2 as YFSETQ. Here the CDR3 reads CASSFEGNTEAFF. The DNA for the CDR3 is TGCGCCAGCAGCTTTGAGGGGAACACTGAAGCTTTCTTT.

The V call is TRBV9, the J call TRBJ1-1, with no clear D. This CDR3 contains 14 residues. V was trimmed by 0 bases and J by 3 bases, leaving 9 bases between them. Looked up from germline, CDR1 is SGDLS and CDR2 is YYNGEE. The CDR3 nucleotides are TGTGCCAGCAGCGTAGCTCCGAGGGACACTGAAGCTTTCTTT. Translated: CASSVAPRDTEAFF.

The gene calls are TRBV4-2 and TRBJ1-1, with D uncertain. The CDR3 is 15 amino acids. V gave up 0 bases and J gave up 1 base, with 9 bases separating them. The germline CDR1 and CDR2 sequences are LGHNA and YNFKEQ. The CDR3 is CASSQDLWTNTEAFF. The CDR3 region has the DNA TGTGCCAGCAGCCAAGATCTTTGGACGAACACTGAAGCTTTCTTT.

The chain combines TRBV3-1 (or the pseudogene TRBV3-2) with TRBJ2-1; 10 positions match TRBD2. Germline V CDR1 and CDR2: LGHDT, YNNKEL (reference sequence). The CDR3 runs 17 residues. With 3 bases clipped from V and 1 base from J, the junction kept 6 bases outside the gene matches. The CDR3: CASSQSPSGSSYNEQFF. The CDR3 DNA follows: TGTGCCAGCAGCCAGTCCCCTAGCGGGAGTTCCTACAATGAGCAGTTCTTC.

The chain combines TRBV9 with TRBJ1-1; 9 positions agree with TRBD1. The V gene end was trimmed by 3 bases and the J gene end by 5 bases; junction bases not matched to a gene: 5. The CDR3 sequence is 14 residues long. Germline V CDR1 and CDR2: SGDLS, YYNGEE. The CDR3 loop is CASSAGTGKTEAFF. The CDR3 DNA is TGTGCCAGCAGCGCGGGGACAGGGAAAACTGAAGCTTTCTTT.

The V gene is TRBV18, the J gene TRBJ1-1, with 8 bases fitting TRBD1. The length of the CDR3 is 17 residues. Trimming cost V 5 bases and J 4 bases; bases outside gene matches: 15. CDR1 and CDR2 from the germline V gene are KGHSH and LQKENI. The chain's CDR3 is CASSISHSSTGGTEAFF. CDR3 DNA sequence: TGTGCCAGCTCAATCTCTCACTCCTCTACAGGGGGCACTGAAGCTTTCTTT.

The chain employs TRBV28 and TRBJ2-5; 8 bases align to TRBD1. This CDR3 is built from 19 residues. Germline V gene data show CDR1 as MDHEN and CDR2 as SYDVKM. V was clipped by 4 bases and J by 10 bases; unmatched bases: 26. CDR3 sequence reads: CASSYLVPRQPGQDAHQYF. The CDR3 DNA reads as TGTGCCAGCAGTTACCTAGTCCCCCGGCAACCGGGACAGGACGCACACCAGTACTTC.

The chain uses TRBV12-3 or TRBV12-4 and TRBJ1-2; tentative D call: TRBD1 (6 bases). V was clipped by 5 bases and J by 9 bases, with 13 bases between them. The CDR3 sequence is 12 residues long. For the CDR3, the DNA is TGTGCCAGCAGTCCCTTAGGGGGAAGCTACACCTTC. It codes for CASSPLGGSYTF.